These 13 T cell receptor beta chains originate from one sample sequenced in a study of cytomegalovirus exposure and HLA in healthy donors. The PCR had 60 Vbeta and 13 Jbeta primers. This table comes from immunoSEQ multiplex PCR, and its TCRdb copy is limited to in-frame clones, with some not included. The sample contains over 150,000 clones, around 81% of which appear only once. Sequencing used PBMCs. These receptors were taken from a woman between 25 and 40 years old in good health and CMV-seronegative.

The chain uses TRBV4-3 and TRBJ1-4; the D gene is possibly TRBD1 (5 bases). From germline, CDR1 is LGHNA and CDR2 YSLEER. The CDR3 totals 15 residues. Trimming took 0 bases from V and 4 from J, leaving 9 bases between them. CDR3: CASSQDDGGNEKLFF. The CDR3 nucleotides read TGCGCCAGCAGCCAAGATGACGGGGGTAATGAAAAACTGTTTTTT.

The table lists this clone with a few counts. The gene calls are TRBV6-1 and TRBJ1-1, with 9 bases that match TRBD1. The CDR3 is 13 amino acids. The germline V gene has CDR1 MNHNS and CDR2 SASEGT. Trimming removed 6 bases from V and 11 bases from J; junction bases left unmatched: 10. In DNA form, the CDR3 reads TGTGCCAGCAGCAAATCCCAGACAGGGGGTGCTTTCTTT. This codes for CASSKSQTGGAFF.

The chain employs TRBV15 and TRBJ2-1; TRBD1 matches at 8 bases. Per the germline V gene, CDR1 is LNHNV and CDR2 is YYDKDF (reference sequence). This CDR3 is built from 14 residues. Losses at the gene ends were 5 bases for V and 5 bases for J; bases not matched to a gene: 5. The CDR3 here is CATSYGTGDNEQFF. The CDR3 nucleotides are TGTGCCACCAGCTACGGGACAGGCGACAATGAGCAGTTCTTC.

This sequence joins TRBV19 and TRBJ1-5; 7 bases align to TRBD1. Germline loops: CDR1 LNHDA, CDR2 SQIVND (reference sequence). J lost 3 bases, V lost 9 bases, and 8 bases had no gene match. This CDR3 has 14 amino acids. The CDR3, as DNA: TGTGCCAGCAAGGACAGGCAAGACAATCAGCCCCAGCATTTT. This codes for CASKDRQDNQPQHF.

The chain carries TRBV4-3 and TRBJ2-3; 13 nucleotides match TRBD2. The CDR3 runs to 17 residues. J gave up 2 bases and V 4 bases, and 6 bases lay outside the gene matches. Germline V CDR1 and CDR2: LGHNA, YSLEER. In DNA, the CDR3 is TGCGCCAGCAGCCGAGGGACTAGCGGGGTCCCCACAGATACGCAGTATTTT. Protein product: CASSRGTSGVPTDTQYF.

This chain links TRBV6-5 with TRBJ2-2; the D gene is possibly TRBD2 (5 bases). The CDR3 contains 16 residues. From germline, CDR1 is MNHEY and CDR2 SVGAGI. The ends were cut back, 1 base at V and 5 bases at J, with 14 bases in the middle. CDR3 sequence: CASSYLWSGSTGELFF. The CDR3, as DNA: TGTGCCAGCAGTTACTTGTGGTCGGGAAGTACCGGGGAGCTGTTTTTT.

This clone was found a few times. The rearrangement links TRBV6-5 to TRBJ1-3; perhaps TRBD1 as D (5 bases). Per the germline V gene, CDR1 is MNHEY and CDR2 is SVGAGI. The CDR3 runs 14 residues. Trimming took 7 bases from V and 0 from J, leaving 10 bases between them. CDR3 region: CASKQALSGNTIYF. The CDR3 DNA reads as TGTGCCAGCAAACAGGCCCTCTCTGGAAACACCATATATTTT.

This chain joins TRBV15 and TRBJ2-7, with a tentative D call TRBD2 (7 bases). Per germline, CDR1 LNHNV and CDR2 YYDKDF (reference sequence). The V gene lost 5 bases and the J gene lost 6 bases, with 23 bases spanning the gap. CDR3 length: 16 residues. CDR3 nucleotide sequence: TGTGCCACCAGCTTGAGGGGAGGGGTTTCCAGGGGCGAGCAGTACTTC. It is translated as CATSLRGGVSRGEQYF.

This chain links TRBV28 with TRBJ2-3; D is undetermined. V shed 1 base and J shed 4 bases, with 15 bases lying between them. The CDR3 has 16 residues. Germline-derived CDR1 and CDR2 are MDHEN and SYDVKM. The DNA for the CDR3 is TGTGCCAGCAGTTTATACCCAGACACAAGTTCAGATACGCAGTATTTT. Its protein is CASSLYPDTSSDTQYF.

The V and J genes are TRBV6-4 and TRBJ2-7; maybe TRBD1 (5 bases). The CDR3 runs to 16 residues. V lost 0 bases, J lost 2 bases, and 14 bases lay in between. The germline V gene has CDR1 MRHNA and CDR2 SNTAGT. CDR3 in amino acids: CASSDSSSRVPYEQYF. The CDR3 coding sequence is TGTGCCAGCAGTGACTCGTCTTCCAGGGTCCCCTACGAGCAGTACTTC.

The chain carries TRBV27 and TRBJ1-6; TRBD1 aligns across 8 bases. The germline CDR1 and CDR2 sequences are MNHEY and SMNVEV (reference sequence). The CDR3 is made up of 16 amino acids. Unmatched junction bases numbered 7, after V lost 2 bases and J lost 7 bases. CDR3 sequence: CASSLVGTGKNSPLHF. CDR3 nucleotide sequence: TGTGCCAGCAGTTTAGTGGGGACAGGCAAGAATTCACCCCTCCACTTT.

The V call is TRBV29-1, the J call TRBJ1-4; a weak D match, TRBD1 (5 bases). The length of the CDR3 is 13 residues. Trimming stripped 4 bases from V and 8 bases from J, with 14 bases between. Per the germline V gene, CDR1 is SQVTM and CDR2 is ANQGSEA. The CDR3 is CSVVSQGGEKLFF. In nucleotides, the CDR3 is TGCAGCGTTGTCTCCCAGGGTGGGGAAAAACTGTTTTTT.

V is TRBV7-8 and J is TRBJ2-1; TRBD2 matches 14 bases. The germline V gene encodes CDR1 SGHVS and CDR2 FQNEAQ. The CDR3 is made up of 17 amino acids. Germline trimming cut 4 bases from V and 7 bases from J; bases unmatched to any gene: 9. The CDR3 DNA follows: TGTGCCAGCAGCTCCGCCGGGACTAGCGGGAGAGGAAATGAGCAGTTCTTC. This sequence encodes CASSSAGTSGRGNEQFF.